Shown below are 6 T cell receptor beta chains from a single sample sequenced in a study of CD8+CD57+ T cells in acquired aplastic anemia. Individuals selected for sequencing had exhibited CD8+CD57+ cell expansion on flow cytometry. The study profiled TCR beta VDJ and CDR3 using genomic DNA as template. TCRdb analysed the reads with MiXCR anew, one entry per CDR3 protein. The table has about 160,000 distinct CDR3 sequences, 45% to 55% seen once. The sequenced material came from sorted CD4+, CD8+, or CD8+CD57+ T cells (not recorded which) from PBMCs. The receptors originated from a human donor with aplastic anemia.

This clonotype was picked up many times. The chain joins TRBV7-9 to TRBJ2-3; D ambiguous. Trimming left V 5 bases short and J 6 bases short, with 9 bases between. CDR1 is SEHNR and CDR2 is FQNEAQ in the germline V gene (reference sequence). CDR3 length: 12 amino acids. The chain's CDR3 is CASSGVSDTQYF. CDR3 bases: TGTGCCAGCAGCGGAGTCAGCGATACGCAGTATTTT.

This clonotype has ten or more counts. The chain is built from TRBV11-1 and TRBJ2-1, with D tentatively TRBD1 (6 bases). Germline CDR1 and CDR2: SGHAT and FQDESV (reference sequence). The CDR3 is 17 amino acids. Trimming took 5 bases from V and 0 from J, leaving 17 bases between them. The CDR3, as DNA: TGTGCCAGCAGCCCTCGCACAGGGATTCGCTCCTACAATGAGCAGTTCTTC. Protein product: CASSPRTGIRSYNEQFF.

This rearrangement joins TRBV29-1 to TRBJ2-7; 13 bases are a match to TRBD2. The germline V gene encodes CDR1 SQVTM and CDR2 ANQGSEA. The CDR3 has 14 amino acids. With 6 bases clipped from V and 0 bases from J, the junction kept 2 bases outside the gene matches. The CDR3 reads CSVGTSGVSYEQYF. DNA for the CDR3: TGCAGCGTCGGGACTAGCGGGGTCTCCTACGAGCAGTACTTC.

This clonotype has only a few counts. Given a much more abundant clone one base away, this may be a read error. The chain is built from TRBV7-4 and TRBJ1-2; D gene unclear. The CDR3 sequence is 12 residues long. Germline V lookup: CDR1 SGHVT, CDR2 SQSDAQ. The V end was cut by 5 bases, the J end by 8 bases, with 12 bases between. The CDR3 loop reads CASSPTGWGYTF. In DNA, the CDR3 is TGTGCCAGCAGCCCGACGGGATGGGGCTACACCTTC.

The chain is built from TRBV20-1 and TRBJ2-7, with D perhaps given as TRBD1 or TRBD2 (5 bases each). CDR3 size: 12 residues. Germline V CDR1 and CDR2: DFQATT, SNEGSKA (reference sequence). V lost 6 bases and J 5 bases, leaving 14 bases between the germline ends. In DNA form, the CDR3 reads TGCAGTGCCGGGCAGGGACGGCACGAGCAGTACTTC. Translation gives CSAGQGRHEQYF.

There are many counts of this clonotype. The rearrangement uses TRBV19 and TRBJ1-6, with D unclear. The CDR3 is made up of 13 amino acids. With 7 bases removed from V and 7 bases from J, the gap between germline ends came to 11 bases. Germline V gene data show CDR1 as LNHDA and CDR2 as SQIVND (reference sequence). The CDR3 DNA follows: TGTGCCAGTACCGGCAGCTCAAATTCACCCCTCCACTTT. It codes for CASTGSSNSPLHF. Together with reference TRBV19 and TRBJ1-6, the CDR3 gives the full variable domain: DGGITQSPKYLFRKEGQNVTLSCEQNLNHDAMYWYRQDPGQGLRLIYYSQIVNDFQKGDIAEGYSVSREKKESFPLTVTSAQKNPTAFYLCASTGSSNSPLHFGNGTRLTVT.